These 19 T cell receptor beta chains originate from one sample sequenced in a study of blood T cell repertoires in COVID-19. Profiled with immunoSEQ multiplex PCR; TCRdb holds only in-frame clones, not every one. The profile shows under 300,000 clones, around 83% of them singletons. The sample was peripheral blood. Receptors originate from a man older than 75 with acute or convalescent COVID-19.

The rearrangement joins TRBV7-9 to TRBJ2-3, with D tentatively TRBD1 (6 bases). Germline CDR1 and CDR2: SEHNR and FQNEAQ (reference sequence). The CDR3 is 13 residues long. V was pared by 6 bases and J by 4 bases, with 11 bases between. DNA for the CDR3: TGTGCCAGCAGTTCACAGGGTCCAGATACGCAGTATTTT. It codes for CASSSQGPDTQYF.

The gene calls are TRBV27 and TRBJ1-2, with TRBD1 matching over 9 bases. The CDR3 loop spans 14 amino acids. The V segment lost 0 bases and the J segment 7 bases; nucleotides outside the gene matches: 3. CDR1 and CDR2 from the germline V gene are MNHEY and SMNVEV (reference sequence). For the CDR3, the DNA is TGTGCCAGCAGTTTATCGGTGGACAGGGGTGGCTACACCTTC. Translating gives CASSLSVDRGGYTF.

The CDR3 DNA reads as TGTGCCAGCAGCTTAGCCCGACTAGCGGACGAAGAGACCCAGTACTTC. Amino acid sequence: CASSLARLADEETQYF. The V and J genes are TRBV7-8 and TRBJ2-5, with 9 bases identical to TRBD2. V shed 0 bases and J 3 bases; nucleotides not matched to a gene: 5. Germline V CDR1 and CDR2: SGHVS, FQNEAQ. This CDR3 comprises 16 residues.

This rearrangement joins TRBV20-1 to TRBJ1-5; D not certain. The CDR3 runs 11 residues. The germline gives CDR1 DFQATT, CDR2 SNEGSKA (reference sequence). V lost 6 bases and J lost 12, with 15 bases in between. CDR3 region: CSAISGSSQHF. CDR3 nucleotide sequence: TGCAGTGCCATCTCGGGGTCGAGCCAGCATTTT.

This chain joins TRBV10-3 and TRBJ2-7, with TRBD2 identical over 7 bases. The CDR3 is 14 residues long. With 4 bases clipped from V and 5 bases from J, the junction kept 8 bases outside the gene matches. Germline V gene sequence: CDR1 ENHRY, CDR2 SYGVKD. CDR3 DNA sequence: TGTGCCATCAGTGGGAACGGGAGGAGCGACGAGCAGTACTTC. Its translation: CAISGNGRSDEQYF.

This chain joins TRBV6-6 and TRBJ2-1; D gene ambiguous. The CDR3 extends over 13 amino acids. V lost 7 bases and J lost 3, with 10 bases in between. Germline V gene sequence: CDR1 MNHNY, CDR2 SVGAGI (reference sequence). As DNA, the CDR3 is TGTGCCAGCACCCCGGGTAACTACAATGAGCAGTTCTTC. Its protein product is CASTPGNYNEQFF.

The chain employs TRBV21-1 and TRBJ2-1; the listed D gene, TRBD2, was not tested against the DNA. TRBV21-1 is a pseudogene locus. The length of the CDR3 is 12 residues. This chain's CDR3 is CASSKRGLAGVF. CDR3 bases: TGTGCCAGCAGCAAAAGGGGGCTAGCGGGAGTCTTC.

The CDR3 reads CASSRLAGVYSNEQFF. CDR3 bases: TGTGCCAGCAGCAGACTAGCGGGGGTCTATAGCAATGAGCAGTTCTTC. V gene TRBV3-1 (or the pseudogene TRBV3-2) combines with J gene TRBJ2-1, with 12 positions matching TRBD2. CDR3 size: 16 residues. Per germline, CDR1 LGHDT and CDR2 YNNKEL (reference sequence). Unmatched junction bases numbered 8, after V lost 5 bases and J lost 6 bases.

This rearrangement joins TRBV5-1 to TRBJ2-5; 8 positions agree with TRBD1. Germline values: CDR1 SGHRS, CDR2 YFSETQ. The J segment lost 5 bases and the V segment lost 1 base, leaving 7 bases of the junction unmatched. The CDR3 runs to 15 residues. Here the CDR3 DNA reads TGCGCCAGCAGCTTGCTTCAGGGGGCATGGGAGACCCAGTACTTC. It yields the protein CASSLLQGAWETQYF. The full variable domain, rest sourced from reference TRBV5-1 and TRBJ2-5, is KAGVTQTPRYLIKTRGQQVTLSCSPISGHRSVSWYQQTPGQGLQFLFEYFSETQRNKGNFPGRFSGRQFSNSRSEMNVSTLELGDSALYLCASSLLQGAWETQYFGPGTRLLVL.

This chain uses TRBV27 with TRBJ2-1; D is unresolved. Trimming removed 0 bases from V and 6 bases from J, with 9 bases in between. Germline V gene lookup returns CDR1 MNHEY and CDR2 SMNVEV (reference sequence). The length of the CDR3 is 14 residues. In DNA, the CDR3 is TGTGCCAGCAGTTTATCCGGAGCTCTCAATGAGCAGTTCTTC. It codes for CASSLSGALNEQFF.

The CDR3 sequence is CASSFQGADTQYF. The CDR3 nucleotides read TGTGCCAGCAGTTTTCAGGGCGCAGATACGCAGTATTTT. This chain links TRBV12-3 or TRBV12-4 with TRBJ2-3; a possible D gene is TRBD1 (5 bases). The CDR3 has 13 residues. V shed 3 bases and J shed 4 bases, with 8 bases lying between them.

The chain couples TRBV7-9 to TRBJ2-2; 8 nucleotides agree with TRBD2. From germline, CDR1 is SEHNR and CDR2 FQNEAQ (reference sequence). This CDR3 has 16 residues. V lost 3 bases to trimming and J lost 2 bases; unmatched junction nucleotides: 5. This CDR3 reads CASSFVIAGNTGELFF. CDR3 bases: TGTGCCAGCAGCTTCGTGATAGCGGGAAACACCGGGGAGCTGTTTTTT.

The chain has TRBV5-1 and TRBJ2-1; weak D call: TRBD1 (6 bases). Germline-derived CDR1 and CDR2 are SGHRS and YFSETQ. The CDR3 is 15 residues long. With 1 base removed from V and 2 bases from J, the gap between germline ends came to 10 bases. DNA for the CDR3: TGCGCCAGCAGCTTGCGAGACAGGACCTACAATGAGCAGTTCTTC. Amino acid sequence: CASSLRDRTYNEQFF.

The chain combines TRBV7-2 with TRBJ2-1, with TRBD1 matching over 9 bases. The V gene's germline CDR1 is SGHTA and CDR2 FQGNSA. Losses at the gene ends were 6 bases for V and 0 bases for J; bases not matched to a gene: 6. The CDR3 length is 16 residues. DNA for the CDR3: TGTGCCAGCAGTCCCACAGGGGGCGGCTCCTACAATGAGCAGTTCTTC. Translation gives CASSPTGGGSYNEQFF.

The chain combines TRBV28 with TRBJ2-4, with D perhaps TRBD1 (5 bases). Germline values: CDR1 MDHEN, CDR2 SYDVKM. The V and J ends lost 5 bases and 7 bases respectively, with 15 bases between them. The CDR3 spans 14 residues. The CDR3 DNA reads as TGTGCCAGCAGTCTCGCAGGGTTGGGGAACATTCAGTACTTC. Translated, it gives CASSLAGLGNIQYF. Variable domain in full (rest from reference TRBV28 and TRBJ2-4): DVKVTQSSRYLVKRTGEKVFLECVQDMDHENMFWYRQDPGLGLRLIYFSYDVKMKEKGDIPEGYSVSREKKERFSLILESASTNQTSMYLCASSLAGLGNIQYFGAGTRLSVL.

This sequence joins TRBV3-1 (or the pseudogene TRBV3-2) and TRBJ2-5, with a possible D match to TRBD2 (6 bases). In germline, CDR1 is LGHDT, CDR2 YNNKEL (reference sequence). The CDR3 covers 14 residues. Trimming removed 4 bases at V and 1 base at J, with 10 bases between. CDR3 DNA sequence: TGTGCCAGCAGCCGGGGGGAACCCCAAGAGACCCAGTACTTC. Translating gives CASSRGEPQETQYF.

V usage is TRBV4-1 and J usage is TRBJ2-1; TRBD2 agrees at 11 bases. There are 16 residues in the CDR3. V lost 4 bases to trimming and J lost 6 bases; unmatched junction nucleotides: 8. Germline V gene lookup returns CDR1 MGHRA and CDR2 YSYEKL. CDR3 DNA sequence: TGCGCCAGCAGCCGCGTACTAGCGGGGGCATTCAATGAGCAGTTCTTC. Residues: CASSRVLAGAFNEQFF.

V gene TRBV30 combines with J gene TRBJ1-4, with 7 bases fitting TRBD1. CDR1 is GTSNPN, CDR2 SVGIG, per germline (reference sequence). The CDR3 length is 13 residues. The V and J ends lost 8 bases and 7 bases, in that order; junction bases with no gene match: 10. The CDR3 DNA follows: TGTGCCACCTCGACAGGGTTAGGTGAAAAACTGTTTTTT. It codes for CATSTGLGEKLFF.

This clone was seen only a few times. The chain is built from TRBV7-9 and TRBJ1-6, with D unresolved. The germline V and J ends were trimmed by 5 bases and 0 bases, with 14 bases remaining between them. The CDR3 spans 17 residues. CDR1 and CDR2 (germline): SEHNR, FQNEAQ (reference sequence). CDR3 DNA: TGTGCCAGCAGCCCGCCAGGCCGTAGCTCCTATAATTCACCCCTCCACTTT. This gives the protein CASSPPGRSSYNSPLHF. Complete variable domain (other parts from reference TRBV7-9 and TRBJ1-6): DTGVSQNPRHKITKRGQNVTFRCDPISEHNRLYWYRQTLGQGPEFLTYFQNEAQLEKSRLLSDRFSAERPKGSFSTLEIQRTEQGDSAMYLCASSPPGRSSYNSPLHFGNGTRLTVT.